The 14 T cell receptor beta chains listed next were all sequenced from one sample in a study of CD8 T cells in Susac syndrome. RNA amounts of roughly 0.45 to 1 ug underwent reverse transcription with random hexamers. One entry per CDR3 protein results from TCRdb running MiXCR on the immunoSEQ multiplex PCR reads. Altogether about 150,000 distinct CDR3 sequences are present, about 95% being singletons, with the ten largest covering 0.14% to 0.15%. The sample comprised CD8+ T cells from PBMCs. These receptors were collected from a human donor with multiple sclerosis.

This chain links TRBV27 with TRBJ1-3; D may be TRBD1 (5 bases). The CDR3 is made up of 14 amino acids. Germline V gene data show CDR1 as MNHEY and CDR2 as SMNVEV (reference sequence). The V end lost 2 bases, the J end lost 0 bases, and 5 bases lay between the germline ends. CDR3 bases: TGTGCCAGCAGTTTACAGGGCTCTGGAAACACCATATATTTT. It encodes CASSLQGSGNTIYF.

This chain connects TRBV12-3 or TRBV12-4 to TRBJ2-7; 7 bases agree with TRBD2. V dropped 10 bases and J dropped 3; count of bases not matched to a gene: 6. The CDR3 is 12 residues long. The CDR3 DNA is TGTGCCATCGCGGGGAGGGGCTACGAGCAGTACTTC. Translated, it gives CAIAGRGYEQYF.

The chain uses TRBV11-2 and TRBJ2-5, with D possibly matching TRBD2 (6 bases). Trimming shortened V by 5 bases and J by 4 bases, and 20 bases separated the two germline ends. CDR3 length: 16 amino acids. The germline V gene encodes CDR1 SGHAT and CDR2 FQNNGV. The CDR3 loop reads CASSPAGLPAPETQYF. As DNA, the CDR3 is TGTGCCAGCAGCCCTGCGGGGCTCCCCGCCCCAGAGACCCAGTACTTC.

V usage is TRBV7-9 and J usage is TRBJ1-1; 7 bases match TRBD1. Germline CDR1 and CDR2: SEHNR and FQNEAQ (reference sequence). Trimming removed 6 bases from V and 1 base from J; junction bases left unmatched: 2. This CDR3 spans 13 amino acids. CDR3 sequence: CASRGQENTEAFF. CDR3 DNA sequence: TGTGCCAGCAGAGGACAGGAGAACACTGAAGCTTTCTTT.

The V gene is TRBV6-5, the J gene TRBJ1-5; D is possibly TRBD1 (5 bases). V lost 6 bases to trimming and J lost 0 bases, with 9 bases between them. CDR1 is MNHEY and CDR2 is SVGAGI in the germline V gene. The CDR3 spans 14 residues. In nucleotides, the CDR3 is TGTGCCAGCAGCCAGGGATATAGCAATCAGCCCCAGCATTTT. The encoded protein is CASSQGYSNQPQHF.

The V call is TRBV4-1, the J call TRBJ2-3; 9 nucleotides align to TRBD2. The ends lost 3 bases at V and 2 bases at J; junction bases unmatched: 3. CDR3 size: 15 residues. From germline, CDR1 is MGHRA and CDR2 YSYEKL. CDR3 nucleotides: TGCGCCAGCAGCCAGAGACTAGCGGACACAGATACGCAGTATTTT. Translating it yields CASSQRLADTDTQYF.

J is TRBJ2-7 and V is TRBV7-2; 12 positions agree with TRBD1. In germline, CDR1 is SGHTA, CDR2 FQGNSA. The V segment lost 5 bases and the J segment 6 bases; nucleotides outside the gene matches: 8. The CDR3 is 15 amino acids. The CDR3 reads CASSATGTGGSEQYF. The CDR3 bases are TGTGCCAGCAGCGCGACCGGGACAGGGGGCAGCGAGCAGTACTTC.

V is TRBV13 and J is TRBJ1-4, with D maybe TRBD1 (6 bases). CDR3 length: 14 amino acids. Looked up from germline, CDR1 is PRHDT and CDR2 is FYEKMQ (reference sequence). Trimming took 4 bases from V and 8 from J, leaving 14 bases between them. As DNA, the CDR3 is TGTGCCAGCAGCTCCTCAGGGGTAGAGGAAAAACTGTTTTTT. It codes for CASSSSGVEEKLFF.

This chain links TRBV2 with TRBJ2-7; 9 nucleotides match TRBD2. Unmatched junction bases numbered 8, after V lost 6 bases and J lost 5 bases. Germline CDR1 is SNHLY and CDR2 is FYNNEI. This CDR3 spans 14 amino acids. The CDR3 coding sequence is TGTGCCAGCAGCCCGGCGGGGGGGCTTGACGAGCAGTACGTC. Translation: CASSPAGGLDEQYV.

The chain links TRBV15 to TRBJ2-3; 10 positions agree with TRBD2. J gave up 2 bases and V 5 bases, and 16 bases lay outside the gene matches. The CDR3 runs 19 residues. Per germline, CDR1 LNHNV and CDR2 YYDKDF (reference sequence). The CDR3 loop reads CATSEGFRTSGPPTDTQYF. As DNA, the CDR3 is TGTGCCACCAGCGAGGGGTTCAGGACTAGCGGTCCCCCCACAGATACGCAGTATTTT.

The CDR3 DNA is TGTGCCAGCACCCCGGGGGCAGGGATTACAGATACGCAGTATTTT. This codes for CASTPGAGITDTQYF. J is TRBJ2-3 and V is TRBV7-8; D may be TRBD1 or TRBD2 (6 bases each). Trimming cost V 7 bases and J 3 bases, with 17 bases left between them. The germline V gene encodes CDR1 SGHVS and CDR2 FQNEAQ. The CDR3 covers 15 residues.

The CDR3 sequence: CASSPPSTEQFF. As DNA, the CDR3 is TGTGCCAGCAGCCCCCCGTCGACTGAGCAGTTCTTC. The chain links TRBV9 to TRBJ2-1; D uncertain. With 4 bases removed from V and 9 bases from J, the gap between germline ends came to 11 bases. Germline CDR1 SGDLS, CDR2 YYNGEE. The length of the CDR3 is 12 residues.

The chain recombines TRBV29-1 with TRBJ2-2; D gene unclear. The CDR3 is made up of 15 amino acids. Trimming removed 0 bases from V and 1 base from J, with 9 bases in between. Germline CDR1 and CDR2: SQVTM and ANQGSEA. CDR3 sequence (DNA): TGCAGCGTTGAAGATCCCCGACGGAACACCGGGGAGCTGTTTTTT. Translation gives CSVEDPRRNTGELFF.

This clonotype was seen a single time. The V gene is TRBV4-2, the J gene TRBJ1-1; no clear D gene. The length of the CDR3 is 13 residues. The V and J ends lost 5 bases and 0 bases respectively, with 7 bases between them. The germline CDR1 and CDR2 sequences are LGHNA and YNFKEQ. CDR3 sequence reads: CASSSRMNTEAFF. The CDR3, as DNA: TGTGCCAGCAGCTCTCGGATGAACACTGAAGCTTTCTTT.